This T cell receptor (beta chain) was found in a study of shared clonotypes between healthy human individuals. The study, taken as a whole, reports: Donors were few, which limited the genetic and exposure-history diversity represented. Among donors, the sharing of clonotypes was expected to be influenced by sequencing depth.

Notes on this clone: Its target is unknown.

The germline V gene encodes CDR1 SGHRS and CDR2 YFSETQ. V shed 5 bases and J 0 bases; nucleotides not matched to a gene: 7. The CDR3 runs to 17 residues. Genomic DNA belonging to each subset was distributed in equal measure over several immunoSEQ plates. The table came from immunoSEQ multiplex PCR; TCRdb's copy has only in-frame clones and leaves some out. Here the sample spans about 470,000 clones, roughly three quarters being singletons. Sequenced input: PBMCs. The V and J genes are TRBV5-1 and TRBJ2-1; TRBD2 matches 11 bases. The TCR was taken from a woman between 40 and 50 years old in good health. Some clones in this sample may be carry-over from other donors' samples. The chain's CDR3 is CASRGTSGGVSYNEQFF. CDR3 nucleotide sequence: TGCGCCAGCAGAGGGACTAGCGGAGGAGTCTCCTACAATGAGCAGTTCTTC.